This T cell receptor beta chain was found in a study of CXCR3-negative and CXCR3-positive naive CD8 T cells. Looking at the study overall: Overall TRB read output was some 140 million, and each library contained about 1.5 +/- 0.3 million reads.

Broader study findings: Researchers report that CXCR3-positive naive cells carry more hydrophobic TRB CDR3s than CXCR3-negative naive cells. TRB CDR3 properties were used to infer TCR strength, and surface CD5 was comparable between naive subsets.

The study made its TRB cDNA libraries by 5' RACE, adding UMI labels. TCRdb reanalyzed the 5' RACE reads and collapses them to one entry per CDR3 protein, without DNA. This sample contains about 130,000 distinct CDR3 sequences. CDR1 SGHRS and CDR2 YFSETQ come from the germline V gene. This CDR3 region has 16 residues. In regard to this clonotype: The antigen remains undetermined.

The sample taken for sequencing was naive CXCR3+ CD8+ T cells from blood. As for subset: CD45RO-CCR7+CD27+CD95- naive CD8+ T cells expressing CXCR3 (TNR3+). J is TRBJ2-6 and V is TRBV5-1; TCRdb selects TRBD1, and the lack of DNA leaves this call unchecked. The source of this sequence is a human donor in good health. Some clones in this sample may be carry-over from other donors' samples. The CDR3 sequence is CASSFKQGMGANVLTF.